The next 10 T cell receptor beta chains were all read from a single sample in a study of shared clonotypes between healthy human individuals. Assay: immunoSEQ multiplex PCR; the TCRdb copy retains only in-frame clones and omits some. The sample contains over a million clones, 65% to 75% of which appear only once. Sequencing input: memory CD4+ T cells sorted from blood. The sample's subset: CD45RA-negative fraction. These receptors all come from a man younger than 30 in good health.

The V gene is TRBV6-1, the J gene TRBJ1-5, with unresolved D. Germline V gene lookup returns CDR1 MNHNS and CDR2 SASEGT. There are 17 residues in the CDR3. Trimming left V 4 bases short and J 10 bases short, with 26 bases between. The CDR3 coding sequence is TGTGCCAGCAGTGCCTCCCTCGACGGTCAGGCAATCAGCCCCCAGCATTTT. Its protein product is CASSASLDGQAISPQHF.

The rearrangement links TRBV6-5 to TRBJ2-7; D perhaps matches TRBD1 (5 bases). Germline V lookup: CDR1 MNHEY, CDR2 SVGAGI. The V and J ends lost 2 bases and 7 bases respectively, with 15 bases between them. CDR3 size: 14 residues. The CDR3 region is CASSYVGRAGEQYF. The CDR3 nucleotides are TGTGCCAGCAGTTACGTCGGCAGGGCAGGGGAGCAGTACTTC.

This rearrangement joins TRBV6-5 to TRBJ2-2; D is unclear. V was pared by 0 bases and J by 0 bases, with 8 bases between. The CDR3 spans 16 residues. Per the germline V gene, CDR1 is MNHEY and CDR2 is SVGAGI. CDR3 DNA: TGTGCCAGCAGTTACTCGACGGAGACGAACACCGGGGAGCTGTTTTTT. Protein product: CASSYSTETNTGELFF.

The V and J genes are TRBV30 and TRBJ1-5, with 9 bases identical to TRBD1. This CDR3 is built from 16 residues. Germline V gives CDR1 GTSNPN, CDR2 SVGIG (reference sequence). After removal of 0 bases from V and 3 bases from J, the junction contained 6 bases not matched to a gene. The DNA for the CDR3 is TGTGCCTGGAGTGTAGGGACAGGGAGATCCAATCAGCCCCAGCATTTT. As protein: CAWSVGTGRSNQPQHF.

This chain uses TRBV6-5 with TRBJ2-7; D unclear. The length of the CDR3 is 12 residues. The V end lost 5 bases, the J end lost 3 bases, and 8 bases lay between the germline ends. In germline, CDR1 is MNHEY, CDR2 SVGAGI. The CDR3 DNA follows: TGTGCCAGCAGTCGAGCTCTCTACGAGCAGTACTTC. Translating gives CASSRALYEQYF.

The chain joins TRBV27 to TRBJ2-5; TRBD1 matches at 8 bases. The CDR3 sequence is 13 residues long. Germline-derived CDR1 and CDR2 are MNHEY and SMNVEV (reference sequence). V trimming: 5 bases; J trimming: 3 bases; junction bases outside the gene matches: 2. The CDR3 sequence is CASSGQGEETQYF. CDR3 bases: TGTGCCAGCAGTGGACAGGGTGAAGAGACCCAGTACTTC.

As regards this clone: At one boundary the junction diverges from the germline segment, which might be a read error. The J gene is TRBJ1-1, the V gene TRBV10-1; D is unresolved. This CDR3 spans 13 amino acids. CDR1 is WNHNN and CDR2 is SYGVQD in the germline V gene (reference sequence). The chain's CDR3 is CASNERWNTEAFF. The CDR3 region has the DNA TGCGCCAGCAATGAGAGATGGAACACTGAAGCTTTCTTT.

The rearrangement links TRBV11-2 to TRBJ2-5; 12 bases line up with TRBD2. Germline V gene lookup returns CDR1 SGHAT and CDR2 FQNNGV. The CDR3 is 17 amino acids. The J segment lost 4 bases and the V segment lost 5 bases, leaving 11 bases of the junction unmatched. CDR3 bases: TGTGCCAGCAGCCAAACCCCCCTAGCGGGAGGGGTAGAGACCCAGTACTTC. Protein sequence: CASSQTPLAGGVETQYF.

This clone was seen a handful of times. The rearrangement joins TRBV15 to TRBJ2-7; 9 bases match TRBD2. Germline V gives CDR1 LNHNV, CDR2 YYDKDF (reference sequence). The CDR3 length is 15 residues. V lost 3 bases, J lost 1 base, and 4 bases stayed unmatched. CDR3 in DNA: TGTGCCACCAGCAGTCCGCGGGGGGGGTCCTACGAGCAGTACTTC. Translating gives CATSSPRGGSYEQYF.

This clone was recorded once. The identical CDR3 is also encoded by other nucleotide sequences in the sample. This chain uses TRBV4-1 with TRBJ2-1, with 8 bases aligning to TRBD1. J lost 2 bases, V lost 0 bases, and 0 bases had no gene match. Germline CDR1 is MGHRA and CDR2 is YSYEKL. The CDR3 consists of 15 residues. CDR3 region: CASSQEQGAYNEQFF. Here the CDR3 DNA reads TGCGCCAGCAGCCAAGAACAGGGGGCCTACAATGAGCAGTTCTTC.